The 2 T cell receptor beta chains in this list originate from one sample, sequenced in a study of shared clonotypes between healthy human individuals. The naive CD8 fraction comprised CD45RO-negative cells positively selected for CCR7 and excluded terminally differentiated effector memory CD45RA+ cells. The repertoire was sequenced with immunoSEQ multiplex PCR; TCRdb's copy has only in-frame clones and lacks some. Seen here are about 1.9 million clones, over 85% observed once, and the top ten hold about 1.7%. Sample: naive CD8+ T cells from PBMCs. The receptor source for this set is a man aged 18 to 30 in good health. Some clones in this sample may be carry-over from other donors' samples.

V usage is TRBV7-9 and J usage is TRBJ1-5; D not certain. CDR1 and CDR2 (germline): SEHNR, FQNEAQ (reference sequence). This CDR3 contains 16 residues. The V end was cut by 1 base, the J end by 7 bases, with 17 bases between. This chain's CDR3 is CASSLESPGLGQPQHF. In nucleotides, the CDR3 is TGTGCCAGCAGCTTAGAGAGTCCAGGCTTGGGACAGCCCCAGCATTTT.

The chain recombines TRBV13 with TRBJ2-7, with 7 bases matching TRBD1. The V segment lost 3 bases and the J segment 6 bases; nucleotides outside the gene matches: 8. This CDR3 is built from 14 residues. CDR1 PRHDT and CDR2 FYEKMQ come from the germline V gene (reference sequence). The CDR3 region is CASSFKGALSEQYF. CDR3 nucleotide sequence: TGTGCCAGCAGCTTCAAGGGGGCTCTAAGCGAGCAGTACTTC.